This passage covers 10 T cell receptor beta chains from one sample sequenced in a study of CD8+ T cells in alopecia areata. Following extraction, RNA underwent reverse transcription to cDNA, which served as the sequencing template. The table came from immunoSEQ multiplex PCR; TCRdb's copy has only in-frame clones and leaves some out. The specimen has 270,000 or so clones, none found just once. Sorting used CD4, CD8alpha, NKG2D, NKG2ACE and other markers on pooled cutaneous lymph node cells. Sequencing was performed on CD4+ T cells sorted from a lymph node. These receptors came from a C3H/HeJ mouse with alopecia areata. MHC haplotype of the mouse line: H2-k.

This clone was counted only a few times. The germline and genes are mouse ones. The read comes to an end 4 residues before the CDR3 does, leaving the germline J gene to fill in the end. This chain links TRBV5 with TRBJ1-1; D perhaps matches TRBD1 (6 bases). The CDR3 is made up of 14 amino acids. V lost 4 bases and J 0 bases, leaving 9 bases between the germline ends. Germline lookup yields CDR1 LGHNA and CDR2 YNLKQL (reference sequence). CDR3 DNA (partial): TGTGCCAGCAGCCCCCGGACAGCAAACACA. Protein: CASSPRTANT. The CDR3 in its entirety is CASSPRTANTEVFF.

As for this clone: Genes and germline come from the mouse. Coverage ceases 4 residues before the CDR3 finishes, and the germline J gene fills in the end. The chain is built from TRBV13-2 and TRBJ2-3, with 7 nucleotides matching TRBD2. From germline, CDR1 is NNHNN and CDR2 SYGAGS (reference sequence). The ends lost 0 bases at V and 0 bases at J; junction bases unmatched: 4. The CDR3 is 16 amino acids. This CDR3 reads CASGDATGPSAETLYF. The CDR3 DNA, read in part, is TGTGCCAGCGGTGATGCGACTGGGCCTAGTGCAGAA.

This clone was picked up a small number of times. The gene names here belong to mouse. The read ends 4 residues early relative to the CDR3; the germline J gene fills the gap. J is TRBJ2-7 and V is TRBV17; D may be TRBD1 (6 bases). The CDR3 covers 13 residues. The germline V gene has CDR1 MNHDT and CDR2 YYDKIL. The part of the CDR3 DNA that was read is TGTGCTAGCAGTAGAGACAGGGGAAAT. Its protein product is CASSRDRGN. The whole CDR3 sequence is CASSRDRGNEQYF. Full variable domain (rest looked up from reference TRBV17 and TRBJ2-7): DTTVKQNPRYKLARVGKPVNLICSQTMNHDTMYWYQKKPNQAPKLLLFYYDKILNREADTFEKFQSSRPNNSFCSLYIGSAGLEYSAMYLCASSRDRGNEQYFGPGTRLTVL.

Notes on this clone: Mouse names are used for the genes. Read coverage stops 4 residues before the CDR3 terminus; the germline J gene supplies the remainder. J is TRBJ1-1 and V is TRBV5; possible D gene TRBD1, 6 bases. From germline, CDR1 is LGHNA and CDR2 YNLKQL (reference sequence). The CDR3 runs to 14 residues. The CDR3 region is CASSPRTAGTEVFF. The DNA read from the CDR3 is TGTGCCAGCAGCCCTCGGACAGCCGGGACA.

This clone was picked up a small number of times. Gene names and germline match the mouse. The read is 4 residues too short to cover the CDR3 end, so that end is filled in from the germline J gene. This chain uses TRBV13-3 with TRBJ2-1, with 7 bases aligning to TRBD1. The CDR3 spans 16 residues. Germline V gene sequence: CDR1 NNHDY, CDR2 SYVADS. With 2 bases clipped from V and 3 bases from J, the junction kept 8 bases outside the gene matches. This chain's CDR3 is CASSEWQGEFYAEQFF. The part of the CDR3 DNA that was read is TGTGCCAGCAGTGAATGGCAGGGGGAGTTCTATGCT.

In regard to this clone: The gene names given are mouse names. The read comes to an end 4 residues before the CDR3 does, leaving the germline J gene to fill in the end. The chain uses TRBV13-1 and TRBJ1-2; the D is unclear. This CDR3 has 13 amino acids. Trimming stripped 3 bases from V and 3 bases from J, with 9 bases between. Per the germline V gene, CDR1 is NSHNY and CDR2 is SYGAGN. CDR3 amino acids: CASSGYKDSDYTF. The covered CDR3 bases are TGTGCCAGCAGTGGCTACAAAGACTCC.

This clone turned up a few times. All gene names here are mouse names. The read gets to within 4 residues of the CDR3 end, and the germline J gene fills in the rest. The chain recombines TRBV19 with TRBJ2-5; D may be TRBD2 (7 bases). The CDR3 spans 15 residues. Trimming pared 2 bases from V and 1 base from J, leaving 11 bases between. Germline values: CDR1 FNHDT, CDR2 SITEND (reference sequence). The CDR3 protein is CASSIWGRDQDTQYF. Partial CDR3 DNA: TGTGCCAGCAGTATCTGGGGGCGCGACCAAGAC. Looking up the rest from reference TRBV19 and TRBJ2-5 gives the full variable domain: GGIITQTPKFLIGQEGQKLTLKCQQNFNHDTMYWYRQDSGKGLRLIYYSITENDLQKGDLSEGYDASREKKSSFSLTVTSAQKNEMAVFLCASSIWGRDQDTQYFGPGTRLLVL.

Remarks on this clone: The genes and germline here are from mouse. The CDR3 end lies 4 residues beyond the end of the read and is filled in from the germline J gene. This specimen includes other DNA sequences encoding the same CDR3. The rearrangement joins TRBV13-2 to TRBJ1-2, with TRBD1 identical over 7 bases. Germline V gene sequence: CDR1 NNHNN, CDR2 SYGAGS (reference sequence). With 0 bases clipped from V and 3 bases from J, the junction kept 2 bases outside the gene matches. The CDR3 is 14 amino acids. The CDR3 sequence: CASGDAGGDSDYTF. The CDR3 DNA, read in part, is TGTGCCAGCGGTGATGCAGGGGGAGACTCC.

This clone was seen more than once but under ten times. These gene names are mouse names. The CDR3 region is CAWSLLQNTLYF. CDR3 bases read: TGTGCCTGGAGTCTATTACAAAAC. The V call is TRBV31, the J call TRBJ2-4, with D hard to call. The read terminates 4 residues before the CDR3 end, so the remaining end is supplied by the germline J gene. Germline-derived CDR1 and CDR2 are GKSSPN and SITVG. The V end was cut by 0 bases, the J end by 3 bases, with 4 bases between. CDR3 length: 12 residues.

This clone has just a few counts. Gene names are the mouse ones. The CDR3 end is not reached by the read, which stops 4 residues before it; the germline J gene fills it in. This sample includes further DNA sequences coding for the same CDR3. This sequence joins TRBV13-1 and TRBJ2-5, with a tentative D call TRBD2 (5 bases). From germline, CDR1 is NSHNY and CDR2 SYGAGN. V lost 0 bases and J lost 2, with 7 bases in between. The CDR3 spans 14 residues. The CDR3 sequence: CASSDVGSQDTQYF. Incomplete CDR3 DNA: TGTGCCAGCAGTGATGTGGGGAGCCAAGAC.